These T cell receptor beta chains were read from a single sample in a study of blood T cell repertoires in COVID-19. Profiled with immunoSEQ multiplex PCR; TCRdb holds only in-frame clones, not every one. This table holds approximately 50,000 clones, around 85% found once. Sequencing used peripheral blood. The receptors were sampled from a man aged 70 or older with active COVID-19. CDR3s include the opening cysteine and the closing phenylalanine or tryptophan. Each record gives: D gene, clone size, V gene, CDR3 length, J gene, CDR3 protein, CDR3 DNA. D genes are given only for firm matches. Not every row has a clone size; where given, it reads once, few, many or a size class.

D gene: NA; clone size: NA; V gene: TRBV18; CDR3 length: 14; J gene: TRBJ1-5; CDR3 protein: CASSPSGSNQPQHF; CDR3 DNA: TGTGCCAGCTCACCGTCGGGGAGCAATCAGCCCCAGCATTTT
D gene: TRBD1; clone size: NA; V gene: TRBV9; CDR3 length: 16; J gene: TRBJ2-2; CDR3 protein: CASSRTGTGGFGELFF; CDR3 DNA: TGTGCCAGCAGTCGCACCGGGACAGGGGGCTTCGGGGAGCTGTTTTTT
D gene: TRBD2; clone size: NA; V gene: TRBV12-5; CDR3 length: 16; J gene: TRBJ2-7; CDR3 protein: CASGLDRDYPASEQYF; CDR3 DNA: TGTGCTAGTGGTTTGGATCGGGACTACCCGGCGAGCGAGCAGTACTTC
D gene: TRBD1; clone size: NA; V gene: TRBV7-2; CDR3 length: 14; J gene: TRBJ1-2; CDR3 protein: CASSDPGQRYGYTF; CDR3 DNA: TGTGCCAGCAGCGATCCGGGACAGAGATATGGCTACACCTTC
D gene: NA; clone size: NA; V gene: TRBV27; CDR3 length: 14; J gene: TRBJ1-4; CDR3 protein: CASSLRGAGEKLFF; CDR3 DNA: TGTGCCAGCAGCTTGCGGGGCGCGGGTGAAAAACTGTTTTTT
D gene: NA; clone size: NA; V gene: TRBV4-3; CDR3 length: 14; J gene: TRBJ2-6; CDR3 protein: CASSPQGFANVLTF; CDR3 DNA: TGCGCCAGCAGCCCTCAGGGTTTTGCCAACGTCCTGACTTTC
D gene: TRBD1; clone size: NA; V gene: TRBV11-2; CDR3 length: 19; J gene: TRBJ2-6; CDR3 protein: CASSLDRDRVGSGANVLTF; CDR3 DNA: TGTGCCAGCAGCTTAGACCGGGACAGGGTCGGCTCTGGGGCCAACGTCCTGACTTTC
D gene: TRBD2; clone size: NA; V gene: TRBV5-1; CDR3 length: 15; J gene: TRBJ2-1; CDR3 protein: CASSGDYPGYNEQFF; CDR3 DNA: TGCGCCAGCAGCGGGGACTACCCCGGCTACAATGAGCAGTTCTTC
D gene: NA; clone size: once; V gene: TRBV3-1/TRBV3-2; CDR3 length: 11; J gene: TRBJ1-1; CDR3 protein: CASSQDKKAFF; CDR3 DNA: TGTGCCAGCAGCCAAGATAAAAAAGCTTTCTTT
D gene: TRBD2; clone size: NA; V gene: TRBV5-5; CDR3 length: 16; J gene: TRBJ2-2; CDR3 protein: CASSTGTRSRTGELFF; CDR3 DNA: TGTGCCAGCAGCACCGGGACTAGGTCCCGAACCGGGGAGCTGTTTTTT
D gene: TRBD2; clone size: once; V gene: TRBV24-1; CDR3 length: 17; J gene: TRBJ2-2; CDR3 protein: CATSDRLAGVVAGELFF; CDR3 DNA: TGTGCCACCAGTGACCGGCTAGCGGGAGTCGTCGCCGGGGAGCTGTTTTTT
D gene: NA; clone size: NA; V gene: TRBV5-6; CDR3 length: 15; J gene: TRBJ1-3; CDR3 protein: CASSWAGASGNTIYF; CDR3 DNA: TGTGCCAGCAGCTGGGCGGGGGCCTCTGGAAACACCATATATTTT
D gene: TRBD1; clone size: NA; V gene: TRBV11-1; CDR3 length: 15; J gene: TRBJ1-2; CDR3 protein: CASSRGRGTGYGYTF; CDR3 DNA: TGTGCCAGCAGTCGTGGGCGAGGGACAGGGTATGGCTACACCTTC
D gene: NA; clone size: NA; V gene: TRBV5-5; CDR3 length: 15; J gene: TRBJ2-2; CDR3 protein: CASTLTSTTTGELFF; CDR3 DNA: TGTGCCAGCACTCTGACTAGTACGACCACCGGGGAGCTGTTTTTT
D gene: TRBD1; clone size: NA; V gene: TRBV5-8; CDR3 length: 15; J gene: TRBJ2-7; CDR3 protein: CASSLGQGVSYEQYF; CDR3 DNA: TGTGCCAGCAGCCTCGGACAGGGGGTCTCCTACGAGCAGTACTTC
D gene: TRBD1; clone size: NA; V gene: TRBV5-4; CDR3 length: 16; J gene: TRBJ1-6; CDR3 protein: CASSLAGGGGDSPLHF; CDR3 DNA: TGTGCCAGCAGCTTGGCAGGAGGAGGGGGCGATTCACCCCTCCACTTT
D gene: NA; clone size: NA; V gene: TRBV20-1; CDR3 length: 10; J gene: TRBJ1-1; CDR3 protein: CSAIGAEAFF; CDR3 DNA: TGCAGTGCTATAGGGGCGGAAGCTTTCTTT
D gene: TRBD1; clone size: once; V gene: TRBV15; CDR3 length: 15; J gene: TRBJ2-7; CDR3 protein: CATSGRTGGLYEQYF; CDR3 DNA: TGTGCCACCAGCGGCAGGACAGGGGGCCTCTACGAGCAGTACTTC
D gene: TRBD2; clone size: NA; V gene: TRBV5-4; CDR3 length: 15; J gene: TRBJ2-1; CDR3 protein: CASSLALAGLHEQFF; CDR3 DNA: TGTGCCAGCAGCTTGGCCCTAGCGGGACTACATGAGCAGTTCTTC
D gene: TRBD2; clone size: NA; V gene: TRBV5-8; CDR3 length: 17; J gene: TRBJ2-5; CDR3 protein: CASSLGTSGAGWETQYF; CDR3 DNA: TGTGCCAGCAGCTTGGGGACTAGCGGGGCCGGGTGGGAGACCCAGTACTTC
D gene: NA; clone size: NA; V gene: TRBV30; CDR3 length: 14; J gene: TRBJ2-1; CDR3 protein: CAWSVGPYTGSQFF; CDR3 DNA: TGTGCCTGGAGTGTTGGCCCTTACACGGGGTCGCAGTTCTTC
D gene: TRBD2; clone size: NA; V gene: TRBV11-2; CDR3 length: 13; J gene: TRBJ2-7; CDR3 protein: CASSLTGGWEQYF; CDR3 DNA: TGTGCCAGCAGCTTAACCGGGGGGTGGGAGCAGTACTTC
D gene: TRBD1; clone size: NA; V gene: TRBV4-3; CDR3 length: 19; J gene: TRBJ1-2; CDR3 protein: CASSQDRRDRAPSNYGYTF; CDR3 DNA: TGCGCCAGCAGCCAAGATCGCCGGGACAGGGCTCCTTCTAACTATGGCTACACCTTC
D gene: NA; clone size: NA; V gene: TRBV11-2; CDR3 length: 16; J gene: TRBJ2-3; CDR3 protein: CASSLGGSAFTDTQYF; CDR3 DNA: TGTGCCAGCAGCTTAGGCGGCTCAGCCTTCACAGATACGCAGTATTTT
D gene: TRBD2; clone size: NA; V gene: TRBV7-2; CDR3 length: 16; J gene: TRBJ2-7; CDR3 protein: CASSLWGRGEPYEQYF; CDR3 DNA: TGTGCCAGCAGCTTATGGGGTCGGGGGGAGCCTTACGAGCAGTACTTC
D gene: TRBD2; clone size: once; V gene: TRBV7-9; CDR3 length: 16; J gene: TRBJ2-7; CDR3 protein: CASSFPSGSPKREQYF; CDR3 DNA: TGTGCCAGCAGCTTCCCTAGCGGGAGCCCGAAGCGGGAGCAGTACTTC
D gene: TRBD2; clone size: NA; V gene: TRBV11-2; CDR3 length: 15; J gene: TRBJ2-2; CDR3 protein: CASRTLAGNTGELFF; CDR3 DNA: TGTGCCAGCAGAACACTAGCGGGAAACACCGGGGAGCTGTTTTTT
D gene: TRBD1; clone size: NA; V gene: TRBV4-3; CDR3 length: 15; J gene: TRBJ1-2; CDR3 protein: CASSREPQGDYGYTF; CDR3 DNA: TGCGCCAGCAGCCGGGAACCACAGGGGGACTATGGCTACACCTTC
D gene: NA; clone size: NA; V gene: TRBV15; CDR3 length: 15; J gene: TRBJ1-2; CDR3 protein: CATSRETGFSYGYTF; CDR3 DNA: TGTGCCACCAGCAGAGAAACAGGGTTTTCCTATGGCTACACCTTC
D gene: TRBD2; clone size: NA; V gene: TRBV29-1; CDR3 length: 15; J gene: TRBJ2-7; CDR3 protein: CSVRTSGRQGYEQYF; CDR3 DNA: TGCAGCGTTCGGACTAGCGGGAGGCAGGGGTACGAGCAGTACTTC
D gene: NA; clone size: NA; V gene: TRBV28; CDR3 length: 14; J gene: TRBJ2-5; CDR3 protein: CASSLFHRQETQYF; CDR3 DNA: TGTGCCAGCAGTTTATTCCACAGGCAAGAGACCCAGTACTTC
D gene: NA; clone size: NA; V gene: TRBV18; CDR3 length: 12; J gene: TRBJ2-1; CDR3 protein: CASSWPLDEQFF; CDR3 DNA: TGTGCCAGCTCATGGCCTCTTGATGAGCAGTTCTTC
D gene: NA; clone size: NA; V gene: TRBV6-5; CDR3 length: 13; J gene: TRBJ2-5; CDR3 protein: CASSPDNWETQYF; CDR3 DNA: TGTGCCAGCAGCCCCGACAATTGGGAGACCCAGTACTTC
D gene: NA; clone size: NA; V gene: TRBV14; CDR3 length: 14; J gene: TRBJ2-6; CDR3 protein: CASSLGAGANVLTF; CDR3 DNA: TGTGCCAGCAGCCTCGGAGCTGGGGCCAACGTCCTGACTTTC
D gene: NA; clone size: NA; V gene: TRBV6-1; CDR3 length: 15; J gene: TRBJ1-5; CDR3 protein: CASSEGASSNQPQHF; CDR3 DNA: TGTGCCAGCAGTGAAGGGGCTTCTAGCAATCAGCCCCAGCATTTT
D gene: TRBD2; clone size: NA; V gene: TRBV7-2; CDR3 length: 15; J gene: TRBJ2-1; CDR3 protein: CASSYLAGGPNEQFF; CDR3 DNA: TGTGCCAGCAGCTACCTAGCGGGAGGGCCGAATGAGCAGTTCTTC
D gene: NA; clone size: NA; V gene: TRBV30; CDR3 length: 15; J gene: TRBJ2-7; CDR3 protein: CAWSGGEPGRYEQYF; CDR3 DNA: TGTGCCTGGAGTGGGGGCGAACCCGGTCGTTACGAGCAGTACTTC
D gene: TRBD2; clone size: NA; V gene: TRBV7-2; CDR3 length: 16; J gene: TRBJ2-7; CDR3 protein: CASSLGFGRGGYEQYF; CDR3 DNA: TGTGCCAGCAGCTTAGGTTTCGGGAGGGGCGGATACGAGCAGTACTTC
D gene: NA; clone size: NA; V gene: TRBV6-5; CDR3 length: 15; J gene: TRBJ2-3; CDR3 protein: CASSRDTTYTDTQYF; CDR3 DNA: TGTGCCAGCAGCCGGGACACCACATACACAGATACGCAGTATTTT
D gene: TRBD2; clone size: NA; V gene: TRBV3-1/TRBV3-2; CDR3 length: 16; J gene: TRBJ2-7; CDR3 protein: CASSRPQLAGVIKQYF; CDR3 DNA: TGTGCCAGCAGCCGCCCACAACTAGCGGGAGTCATTAAGCAGTACTTC
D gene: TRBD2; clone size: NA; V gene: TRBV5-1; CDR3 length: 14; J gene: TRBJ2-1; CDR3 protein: CASSGVAGKNEQFF; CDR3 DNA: TGCGCCAGCAGCGGGGTAGCGGGAAAAAATGAGCAGTTCTTC
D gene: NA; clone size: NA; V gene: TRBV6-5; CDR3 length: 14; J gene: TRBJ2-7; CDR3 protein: CASSLAGPENEQYF; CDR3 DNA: TGTGCCAGCAGTCTGGCGGGACCGGAGAACGAGCAGTACTTC
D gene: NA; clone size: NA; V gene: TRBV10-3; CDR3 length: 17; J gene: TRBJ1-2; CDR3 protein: CAISALQAGDTNYGYTF; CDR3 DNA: TGTGCCATCAGTGCCCTCCAAGCCGGAGATACTAACTATGGCTACACCTTC
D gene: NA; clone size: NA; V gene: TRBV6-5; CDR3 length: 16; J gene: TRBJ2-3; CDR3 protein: CASSYSDRRSTDTQYF; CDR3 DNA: TGTGCCAGCAGTTACTCGGACAGACGAAGCACAGATACGCAGTATTTT
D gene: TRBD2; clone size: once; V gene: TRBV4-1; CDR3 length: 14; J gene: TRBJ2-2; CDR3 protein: CASSRSGIPGELFF; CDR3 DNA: TGCGCCAGCAGCCGTAGCGGGATCCCCGGGGAGCTGTTTTTT
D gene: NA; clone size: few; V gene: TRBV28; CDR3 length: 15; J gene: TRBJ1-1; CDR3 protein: CASTLLGRGITEAFF; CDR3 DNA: TGTGCCAGCACCCTTTTGGGCAGGGGAATAACTGAAGCTTTCTTT
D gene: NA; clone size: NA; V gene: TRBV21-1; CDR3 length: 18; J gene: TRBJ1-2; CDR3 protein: CASSRPGTGGKEENGYTF; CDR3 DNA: TGTGCCAGCAGCAGACCCGGGACAGGGGGCAAAGAGGAGAATGGCTACACCTTC
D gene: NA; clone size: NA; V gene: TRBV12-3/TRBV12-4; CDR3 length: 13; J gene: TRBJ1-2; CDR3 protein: CASSPGGAYGYTF; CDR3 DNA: TGTGCCAGCAGCCCTGGCGGAGCTTATGGCTACACCTTC